This TCR beta chain originates from a study of T cell repertoires in cytomegalovirus infection. Notes on the study in general: Ex vivo, HLA-C-restricted CMV-specific TCR beta clonotypes prevailed over the rest of the response.

The germline V and J ends were trimmed by 3 bases and 5 bases, with 10 bases remaining between them. Germline CDR1 and CDR2: LNHDA and SQIVND (reference sequence). This CDR3 spans 13 amino acids. As for this clonotype: Its antigen is not identified.

TCRdb fed the reads into MiXCR, producing one record per CDR3 protein. The table includes 170,000 or so distinct CDR3 sequences, around an eighth detected once. The sequencing input was PBMCs. This chain joins TRBV19 and TRBJ1-1, with TRBD1 as a possible D gene (6 bases). The receptor was derived from a human donor in good health (CMV status not recorded). Some clones in this sample may be carry-over from other donors' samples. The CDR3 region is CASSIGTTTEAFF. The DNA of the CDR3 is TGTGCCAGTAGTATTGGGACAACAACTGAAGCTTTCTTT.